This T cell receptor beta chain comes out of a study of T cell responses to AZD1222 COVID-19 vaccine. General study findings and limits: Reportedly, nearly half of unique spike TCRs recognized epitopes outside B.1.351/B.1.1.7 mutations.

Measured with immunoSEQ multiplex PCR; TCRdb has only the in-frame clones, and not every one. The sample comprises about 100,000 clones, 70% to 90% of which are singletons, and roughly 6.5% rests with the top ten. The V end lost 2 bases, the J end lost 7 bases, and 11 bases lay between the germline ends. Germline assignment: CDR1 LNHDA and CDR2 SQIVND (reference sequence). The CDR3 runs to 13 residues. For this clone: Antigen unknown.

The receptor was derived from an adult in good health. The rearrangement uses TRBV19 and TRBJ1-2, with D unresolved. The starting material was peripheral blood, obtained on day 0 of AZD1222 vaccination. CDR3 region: CASSIKVMLGYTF. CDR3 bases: TGTGCCAGTAGTATAAAAGTGATGCTTGGCTACACCTTC.